This TCR beta chain was obtained from a study of blood T cells in healthy people across ages. General study results and limits: Donor CMV status was unknown, possibly confounding expanded clonotype changes. Researchers report that TCR beta diversity correlated strongly with naive T cell percentage.

The authors isolated at least 6.5 million PBMCs per sample. This clonotype was recorded a few times. Its target is unknown. Trimming cost V 4 bases and J 4 bases, with 23 bases left between them. The V gene's germline CDR1 is DFQATT and CDR2 SNEGSKA (reference sequence). The CDR3 length is 18 residues. It was with a sample-barcoded 5' primer and a J-beta primer mix that a second PCR of about 7 to 12 cycles was run. TCRdb reprocessed the 5' RACE reads with MiXCR, giving one entry per CDR3 protein. The sample includes 1,800,000 or so distinct CDR3 sequences, 39% of them seen just once. This clonotype originated in a human donor in good health. Sequencing was carried out using blood. V is TRBV20-1 and J is TRBJ2-6; tentatively, D is TRBD1 (5 bases). DNA for the CDR3: TGCAGTGCTACCCAAACAACTTGGTCAGGGAAAGGGGCCAACGTCCTGACTTTC. This gives the protein CSATQTTWSGKGANVLTF.